The 18 T cell receptor beta chains reported below all come from one sample, sequenced in a study of blood T cell repertoires in COVID-19. TCRdb keeps only in-frame clones here, not all; method: immunoSEQ multiplex PCR. The profile covers roughly 100,000 clones, with approximately 78% appearing a single time and approximately 9.8% taken by the ten largest. Sequencing was carried out using peripheral blood. The receptors derive from a man in his sixties with active or convalescent COVID-19.

The genes are TRBV24-1 and TRBJ2-5; the match to TRBD2 covers 13 bases. The junction had 5 bases not matched to a gene; V was cut back by 3 bases and J by 5 bases. The CDR3 covers 16 residues. Germline V CDR1 and CDR2: KGHDR, SFDVKD. The CDR3 DNA reads TGTGCCACCAGTGATACTAGCGGGAGGGCCGTTGAGACCCAGTACTTC. Translating gives CATSDTSGRAVETQYF.

The chain uses TRBV29-1 and TRBJ2-3, with TRBD1 as a possible D gene (6 bases). This CDR3 region has 13 residues. Germline V gene data show CDR1 as SQVTM and CDR2 as ANQGSEA. V gave up 6 bases and J gave up 3 bases, with 13 bases separating them. The CDR3 DNA reads TGCAGCGTGGATCCAGGGGCGACAGATACGCAGTATTTT. Its protein product is CSVDPGATDTQYF.

The chain recombines TRBV7-2 with TRBJ2-3; D gene unclear. Trimming removed 5 bases from V and 0 bases from J, with 6 bases in between. The CDR3 runs 13 residues. Per the germline V gene, CDR1 is SGHTA and CDR2 is FQGNSA. CDR3 residues: CASSVPSTDTQYF. Written as DNA, the CDR3 is TGTGCCAGCAGCGTTCCTAGCACAGATACGCAGTATTTT.

The chain has TRBV4-1 and TRBJ1-1; no reliable D call. The germline V gene has CDR1 MGHRA and CDR2 YSYEKL. Between the trimmed V and J ends, which lost 0 bases and 0 bases, there was a span of 5 bases. This CDR3 has 14 residues. This chain's CDR3 is CASSQDAVNTEAFF. The CDR3 DNA reads TGCGCCAGCAGCCAAGACGCGGTGAACACTGAAGCTTTCTTT.

The chain couples TRBV5-1 to TRBJ1-6; D is unclear. The V end was cut by 0 bases, the J end by 0 bases, with 4 bases between. CDR3 size: 15 residues. The germline V gene encodes CDR1 SGHRS and CDR2 YFSETQ. This CDR3 reads CASSLDISYNSPLHF. DNA of the CDR3: TGCGCCAGCAGCTTGGACATCTCCTATAATTCACCCCTCCACTTT.

This clone has just a few counts. The gene calls are TRBV4-1 and TRBJ2-2; D ambiguous. This CDR3 is 13 amino acids long. The V gene lost 0 bases and the J gene lost 8 bases, with 7 bases spanning the gap. CDR1 and CDR2 (germline): MGHRA, YSYEKL. The CDR3 coding sequence is TGCGCCAGCAGCCAAGAAGAGGAGGGGGAGCTGTTTTTT. It is translated as CASSQEEEGELFF.

V is TRBV5-1 and J is TRBJ2-1; 12 bases are a match to TRBD2. Germline V gene sequence: CDR1 SGHRS, CDR2 YFSETQ. V gave up 0 bases and J gave up 7 bases; unmatched junction bases: 5. The CDR3 is 16 amino acids. CDR3 in amino acids: CASSLGTSGALNEQFF. CDR3 DNA: TGCGCCAGCAGCTTGGGGACTAGCGGGGCCCTTAATGAGCAGTTCTTC.

This clone appeared a few times. The rearrangement uses TRBV9 and TRBJ1-1, with D perhaps TRBD1 (5 bases). Looked up from germline, CDR1 is SGDLS and CDR2 is YYNGEE. V lost 8 bases and J lost 4, with 9 bases in between. The CDR3 spans 11 residues. The CDR3 sequence: CARRGGTEAFF. The CDR3 DNA reads as TGTGCCAGGAGGGGAGGCACTGAAGCTTTCTTT.

The V gene is TRBV28, the J gene TRBJ1-1; D not resolved. The CDR3 has 14 amino acids. The V end lost 6 bases, the J end lost 1 base, and 12 bases lay between the germline ends. The germline V gene has CDR1 MDHEN and CDR2 SYDVKM. CDR3 sequence: CASRGQSWNTEAFF. The CDR3 nucleotides read TGTGCCAGCAGGGGCCAAAGTTGGAACACTGAAGCTTTCTTT.

This clone appeared a few times. The rearrangement links TRBV9 to TRBJ2-4, with 8 bases aligning to TRBD2. The J segment lost 1 base and the V segment lost 4 bases, leaving 10 bases of the junction unmatched. This CDR3 comprises 17 residues. The germline gives CDR1 SGDLS, CDR2 YYNGEE. The CDR3 DNA follows: TGTGCCAGCAGCCTCCAGGCGGGGGGTGACGCCAAAAACATTCAGTACTTC. Its translation: CASSLQAGGDAKNIQYF.

The chain recombines TRBV4-2 with TRBJ1-5; 7 bases agree with TRBD1. This CDR3 is built from 16 residues. Germline values: CDR1 LGHNA, CDR2 YNFKEQ. J gave up 7 bases and V 0 bases, and 9 bases lay outside the gene matches. The DNA of the CDR3 is TGTGCCAGCAGCCAAGAGTGGTCACAGGGGAGGCAGCCCCAGCATTTT. Translating gives CASSQEWSQGRQPQHF.

J is TRBJ2-5 and V is TRBV7-2; 9 bases are shared with TRBD2. The CDR3 has 16 amino acids. V dropped 1 base and J dropped 5; count of bases not matched to a gene: 8. The V gene's germline CDR1 is SGHTA and CDR2 FQGNSA. In DNA form, the CDR3 reads TGTGCCAGCAGCTTAGGCCTAGCGGGAATCGGGGAGACCCAGTACTTC. Its translation: CASSLGLAGIGETQYF. Full variable domain (missing parts from reference TRBV7-2 and TRBJ2-5): GAGVSQSPSNKVTEKGKDVELRCDPISGHTALYWYRQSLGQGLEFLIYFQGNSAPDKSGLPSDRFSAERTGGSVSTLTIQRTQQEDSAVYLCASSLGLAGIGETQYFGPGTRLLVL.

The chain recombines TRBV11-2 with TRBJ2-2; D unclear. V lost 6 bases and J lost 0, with 11 bases in between. Germline loops: CDR1 SGHAT, CDR2 FQNNGV. The CDR3 has 15 residues. In DNA form, the CDR3 reads TGTGCCAGCAGTCCTTACTACACGAACACCGGGGAGCTGTTTTTT. The encoded protein is CASSPYYTNTGELFF.

The chain recombines TRBV28 with TRBJ2-4, with D unresolved. The germline V gene encodes CDR1 MDHEN and CDR2 SYDVKM. Trimming shortened V by 8 bases and J by 4 bases, and 12 bases separated the two germline ends. This CDR3 is 13 amino acids long. Here the CDR3 DNA reads TGTGCCAGCGAGGAACGGAGAAAAAACATTCAGTACTTC. It codes for CASEERRKNIQYF.

The chain uses TRBV18 and TRBJ1-1; D unresolved. The CDR3 is 13 amino acids. CDR1 KGHSH and CDR2 LQKENI come from the germline V gene. Trimming took 6 bases from V and 1 from J, leaving 9 bases between them. The CDR3 protein is CASSTGENTEAFF. DNA of the CDR3: TGTGCCAGCTCTACCGGGGAGAACACTGAAGCTTTCTTT.

This clone was detected a few times. V and J are TRBV4-3 and TRBJ2-3, with D possibly TRBD2 on 6 matching bases. The CDR3 covers 16 residues. Trimming pared 1 base from V and 1 base from J, leaving 12 bases between. Germline V CDR1 and CDR2: LGHNA, YSLEER. The CDR3 DNA is TGCGCCAGCAGCCAAGGGACCCCGGGGGGCACAGATACGCAGTATTTT. It specifies CASSQGTPGGTDTQYF.

This chain links TRBV5-1 with TRBJ2-2, with D possibly TRBD1 on 6 matching bases. V was clipped by 3 bases and J by 1 base, with 13 bases between them. From germline, CDR1 is SGHRS and CDR2 YFSETQ. The length of the CDR3 is 16 residues. The DNA of the CDR3 is TGCGCCAGCAGCTCGAAAGGACAGATGAACACCGGGGAGCTGTTTTTT. Translation gives CASSSKGQMNTGELFF.

This clone was recorded many times. This sample includes further DNA sequences coding for the same CDR3. This sequence joins TRBV11-2 and TRBJ2-2; D ambiguous. Germline V gene lookup returns CDR1 SGHAT and CDR2 FQNNGV. Trimming took off 0 bases at V and 6 bases at J, with 11 bases between the two ends. This CDR3 comprises 15 residues. The CDR3 sequence is CASSLEASLAGELFF. The CDR3, as DNA: TGTGCCAGCAGCTTAGAAGCTAGTCTAGCCGGGGAGCTGTTTTTT.